This T cell receptor beta chain was identified in a study of human T cells and chemical hapten exposure. Germline-derived CDR1 and CDR2 are SGHTA and FQGTGA. The CDR3 contains 13 residues. Trimming pared 5 bases from V and 5 bases from J, leaving 7 bases between. TCRdb used MiXCR to reprocess the RACE reads, holding one entry per CDR3 protein. Of about 110,000 distinct CDR3 sequences in the sample, 9.5% to 12% are singletons; the top ten hold roughly 3.3%. Whole-study results and caveats: Controls had significantly fewer large CDR3 similarity clusters than were formed by expanded TCRs. TCRs exceeding 1 in 1000 frequency stayed unchanged with DPC sensitization.

This clonotype was recorded many times. Antigen: not known. Time point: patch test 1, 2 weeks after DPC sensitization. Treatment defined: therapeutic diphenylcyclopropenone sensitization with weekly scalp DPC. Sample: whole blood, taken in connection with sensitization to the hapten diphenylcyclopropenone (DPC). This TCR was sampled from a woman in her 40s with alopecia areata. Some clones in this sample may be carry-over from other donors' samples. The rearrangement joins TRBV7-3 to TRBJ1-6; TRBD1 might be the D (5 bases). CDR3 residues: CASSQGNNSPLHF. CDR3 bases: TGTGCCAGCAGCCAGGGAAATAATTCACCCCTCCACTTT.